The 2 T cell receptor beta chains in this list originate from one sample, sequenced in a study of blood T cells in healthy people across ages. Combining a sample-barcoded 5' primer with a J-beta primer mix, a second PCR ran for roughly 7 to 12 cycles. TCRdb called the 5' RACE reads again in MiXCR, with one record for every CDR3 protein. The repertoire holds approximately 1.5 million distinct CDR3 sequences, with around 36% as singletons. Sequenced input: blood. Source of these receptors: a woman in her thirties in good health.

To note about this clonotype: One end of the junction fails to match germline, which may point to a read error. V and J are TRBV12-3 or TRBV12-4 and TRBJ2-7, with 12 bases fitting TRBD1. This CDR3 has 15 residues. CDR3 sequence reads: CVSRSGTGGGYEQYF. For the CDR3, the DNA is TGTGTCAGCAGATCCGGGACAGGGGGCGGGTACGAGCAGTACTTC.

There are a few counts of this clonotype. V usage is TRBV15 and J usage is TRBJ2-6; D is unclear. The germline CDR1 and CDR2 sequences are LNHNV and YYDKDF (reference sequence). V shed 0 bases and J shed 2 bases, with 8 bases lying between them. The CDR3 runs to 16 residues. CDR3 residues: CATSREFPPGANVLTF. The CDR3 DNA sequence: TGTGCCACCAGCAGAGAATTCCCACCTGGGGCCAACGTCCTGACTTTC.